Each of the 32 T cell receptor beta chains below was sequenced from the same sample in a study of blood T cell repertoires in COVID-19 (dated by TCRdb to between 2020 and 2021). Receptors were amplified or captured by the immunoSEQ multiplex PCR assay. The clones in this table, taken by TCRdb from immuneACCESS, are in-frame only. Not every clone is retained; where verified, under half of the shortfall comes from an unresolved V gene, and the cause of the rest is unknown. Within this sample are some 400,000 clones, with approximately 89% of them counted one time only. 1.7% of the sample goes to the ten largest clones. Sequencing was done on a sample of PBMCs or T cells enriched from blood (not recorded which). The receptors stem from a woman younger than 45 who had recovered from COVID-19.

The J gene is TRBJ2-1, the V gene TRBV4-1; 7 bases line up with TRBD1. Trimming removed 6 bases from V and 7 bases from J; junction bases left unmatched: 12. This CDR3 spans 15 amino acids. Germline-derived CDR1 and CDR2 are MGHRA and YSYEKL. The CDR3 DNA sequence: TGCGCCAGCAGTCAACAGGGGTTAGGCCAAAATGAGCAGTTCTTC. Its translation is CASSQQGLGQNEQFF.

V and J are TRBV19 and TRBJ1-2; a weak D match, TRBD1 (6 bases). Trimming removed 5 bases from V and 4 bases from J, with 26 bases in between. CDR3 length equals 18 residues. Germline values: CDR1 LNHDA, CDR2 SQIVND (reference sequence). The CDR3 coding sequence is TGTGCCAGTAGTTCCACCGGGGGGACACTACGGAGCGGCTATGGCTACACCTTC. Residues: CASSSTGGTLRSGYGYTF.

The chain links TRBV6-2 or TRBV6-3 to TRBJ1-2; TRBD1 agrees at 9 bases. The V gene end was trimmed by 6 bases and the J gene end by 4 bases; junction bases not matched to a gene: 6. The CDR3 is 14 amino acids. The germline V gene has CDR1 MNHEY and CDR2 SVGEGT. The CDR3 spells CASSGQGLGYGYTF. For the CDR3, the DNA is TGTGCCAGCAGCGGACAGGGGTTAGGCTATGGCTACACCTTC.

CDR3 sequence: CASSLGLAGTYSGANVLTF. The CDR3 region has the DNA TGCGCCAGCAGCTTGGGACTAGCGGGGACCTACTCTGGGGCCAACGTCCTGACTTTC. The chain employs TRBV5-1 and TRBJ2-6; 11 bases align to TRBD2. J lost 0 bases, V lost 0 bases, and 5 bases had no gene match. There are 19 residues in the CDR3. The germline V gene has CDR1 SGHRS and CDR2 YFSETQ. The whole variable domain, remainder taken from reference TRBV5-1 and TRBJ2-6, is KAGVTQTPRYLIKTRGQQVTLSCSPISGHRSVSWYQQTPGQGLQFLFEYFSETQRNKGNFPGRFSGRQFSNSRSEMNVSTLELGDSALYLCASSLGLAGTYSGANVLTFGAGSRLTVL.

The chain employs TRBV20-1 and TRBJ1-5; 8 bases map to TRBD1. Germline trimming cut 3 bases from V and 6 bases from J; bases unmatched to any gene: 4. The CDR3 length is 13 residues. CDR1 is DFQATT and CDR2 is SNEGSKA in the germline V gene (reference sequence). The DNA of the CDR3 is TGCAGTGCTAGTTCAGGGGGCGGTCAGCCCCAGCATTTT. Amino acids: CSASSGGGQPQHF.

The chain combines TRBV3-1 (or the pseudogene TRBV3-2) with TRBJ2-3, with no clear D. Germline V lookup: CDR1 LGHDT, CDR2 YNNKEL (reference sequence). CDR3 length: 13 amino acids. V shed 2 bases and J shed 4 bases, with 7 bases lying between them. The CDR3 coding sequence is TGTGCCAGCAGCCAAAAAGGAGCAGATACGCAGTATTTT. Amino acid sequence: CASSQKGADTQYF.

This chain links TRBV6-5 with TRBJ1-1; D may be TRBD1 (5 bases). Germline V gene data show CDR1 as MNHEY and CDR2 as SVGAGI. V was clipped by 2 bases and J by 2 bases, with 15 bases between them. This CDR3 region has 16 residues. Here the CDR3 reads CASSYAQGRSNTEAFF. The DNA of the CDR3 is TGTGCCAGCAGTTACGCCCAGGGCCGGAGTAACACTGAAGCTTTCTTT.

This clone has a single count. V and J are TRBV5-6 and TRBJ2-5, with D possibly matching TRBD2 (6 bases). V was clipped by 0 bases and J by 4 bases, with 7 bases between them. This CDR3 has 13 residues. Germline lookup yields CDR1 SGHDT and CDR2 YYEEEE. CDR3 sequence reads: CASSLAAGETQYF. In DNA form, the CDR3 reads TGTGCCAGCAGCTTGGCAGCGGGAGAGACCCAGTACTTC.

The chain joins TRBV10-3 to TRBJ2-7; 7 bases are shared with TRBD2. Germline trimming cut 0 bases from V and 6 bases from J; bases unmatched to any gene: 2. The CDR3 contains 13 residues. Germline-derived CDR1 and CDR2 are ENHRY and SYGVKD. CDR3 sequence: CAISESGRGEQYF. CDR3 nucleotides: TGTGCCATCAGTGAGTCGGGGAGGGGCGAGCAGTACTTC.

The chain couples TRBV11-2 to TRBJ1-3; 10 bases align to TRBD1. CDR1 and CDR2 (germline): SGHAT, FQNNGV. The CDR3 has 17 residues. With 5 bases clipped from V and 6 bases from J, the junction kept 13 bases outside the gene matches. CDR3 DNA: TGTGCCAGCAGCAGTCAGGGGACAGGGGAATTAGAAAACACCATATATTTT. This gives the protein CASSSQGTGELENTIYF.

This sequence joins TRBV7-6 and TRBJ1-3; tentatively, D is TRBD1 (6 bases). The CDR3 has 14 residues. From germline, CDR1 is SGHVS and CDR2 FNYEAQ. Trimming left V 11 bases short and J 9 bases short, with 23 bases between. As DNA, the CDR3 is TGTGCCCGCCGTCGGGGGGCCGCTTTTGGCACCATATATTTT. Protein: CARRRGAAFGTIYF.

This chain links TRBV5-1 with TRBJ2-6, with no clear D. There are 15 residues in the CDR3. The germline V and J ends were trimmed by 1 base and 0 bases, with 5 bases remaining between them. Germline CDR1 SGHRS, CDR2 YFSETQ. This CDR3 reads CASSLYNSGANVLTF. The CDR3 DNA reads as TGCGCCAGCAGCTTGTACAACTCTGGGGCCAACGTCCTGACTTTC.

V gene TRBV11-3 combines with J gene TRBJ1-2; D call uncertain. The CDR3 is 16 residues long. V was cut by 2 bases and J by 4 bases, with 17 bases left in between. In germline, CDR1 is SGHNT, CDR2 YENEEA. The CDR3 sequence: CASSLTGRGSFYGYTF. The CDR3 nucleotides are TGTGCCAGCAGCTTAACCGGCCGTGGGAGCTTCTATGGCTACACCTTC. Using reference TRBV11-3 and TRBJ1-2 for the parts outside the CDR3, the full variable domain is EAGVVQSPRYKIIEKKQPVAFWCNPISGHNTLYWYLQNLGQGPELLIRYENEEAVDDSQLPKDRFSAERLKGVDSTLKIQPAELGDSAVYLCASSLTGRGSFYGYTFGSGTRLTVV.

The chain has TRBV2 and TRBJ1-4; 9 bases are a match to TRBD1. This CDR3 comprises 14 residues. Trimming removed 6 bases from V and 8 bases from J; junction bases left unmatched: 7. Germline assignment: CDR1 SNHLY and CDR2 FYNNEI. In nucleotides, the CDR3 is TGTGCCAGCAGCCCGGGACAGGGCCGAGAAAAACTGTTTTTT. Translating it yields CASSPGQGREKLFF.

This clone was seen only once. The V and J genes are TRBV28 and TRBJ2-7, with a tentative D call TRBD1 (5 bases). The CDR3 totals 14 residues. V was clipped by 5 bases and J by 2 bases, with 13 bases between them. Germline assignment: CDR1 MDHEN and CDR2 SYDVKM. CDR3 sequence reads: CASSAGLAPYEQYF. The CDR3 region has the DNA TGTGCCAGCAGTGCAGGGCTCGCACCCTACGAGCAGTACTTC.

The gene calls are TRBV6-5 and TRBJ1-1; D unresolved. Trimming pared 6 bases from V and 4 bases from J, leaving 12 bases between. The CDR3 is 13 amino acids. Germline assignment: CDR1 MNHEY and CDR2 SVGAGI. The CDR3 spells CASSPREGTEAFF. Here the CDR3 DNA reads TGTGCCAGCAGCCCCCGGGAGGGCACTGAAGCTTTCTTT.

V and J are TRBV4-3 and TRBJ1-4, with D tentatively TRBD1 (6 bases). Germline-derived CDR1 and CDR2 are LGHNA and YSLEER. V shed 0 bases and J shed 8 bases, with 10 bases lying between them. The CDR3 runs to 14 residues. The CDR3 bases are TGCGCCAGCAGCCAAGACAGGGGTCTAGAAAAACTGTTTTTT. Its protein product is CASSQDRGLEKLFF.

This chain connects TRBV7-9 to TRBJ1-4; weak D call: TRBD1 (5 bases). V lost 3 bases and J 4 bases, leaving 9 bases between the germline ends. Germline loops: CDR1 SEHNR, CDR2 FQNEAQ (reference sequence). CDR3 length: 14 amino acids. This chain's CDR3 is CASSFGGYNEKLFF. DNA of the CDR3: TGTGCCAGCAGCTTCGGGGGATATAATGAAAAACTGTTTTTT.

In this sample, this clone turned up a few times. The chain uses TRBV12-3 or TRBV12-4 and TRBJ1-2; D call uncertain. The CDR3 runs to 13 residues. Trimming took 6 bases from V and 4 from J, leaving 12 bases between them. CDR3 residues: CASRPRETYGYTF. Written as DNA, the CDR3 is TGTGCCAGCAGACCAAGGGAGACCTATGGCTACACCTTC.

The V gene is TRBV12-5, the J gene TRBJ2-3, with 10 positions matching TRBD1. V shed 1 base and J 6 bases; nucleotides not matched to a gene: 4. CDR1 and CDR2 from the germline V gene are LGHNT and FRNRAP. The CDR3 loop spans 15 amino acids. In nucleotides, the CDR3 is TGTGCTAGTGGTTTGGGACAGGGGGCTCGGGATACGCAGTATTTT. Translating it yields CASGLGQGARDTQYF.

The V gene is TRBV29-1, the J gene TRBJ2-7, with D tentatively TRBD1 (7 bases). V was trimmed by 7 bases and J by 3 bases, leaving 13 bases between them. The CDR3 contains 12 residues. Germline V gene data show CDR1 as SQVTM and CDR2 as ANQGSEA. CDR3 nucleotides: TGCAGCGGGCGGGACAGAAACTACGAGCAGTACTTC. This codes for CSGRDRNYEQYF.

This clone has a handful of counts. The rearrangement joins TRBV28 to TRBJ1-4; the D gene is possibly TRBD1 (5 bases). Trimming pared 7 bases from V and 0 bases from J, leaving 9 bases between. CDR1 is MDHEN, CDR2 SYDVKM, per germline. This CDR3 has 14 amino acids. CDR3 in amino acids: CASTDSATNEKLFF. DNA of the CDR3: TGTGCCAGCACTGACAGTGCAACTAATGAAAAACTGTTTTTT.

The V call is TRBV7-9, the J call TRBJ1-1, with 9 bases fitting TRBD1. The junction had 4 bases not matched to a gene; V was cut back by 6 bases and J by 2 bases. This CDR3 contains 14 residues. The V gene's germline CDR1 is SEHNR and CDR2 FQNEAQ (reference sequence). The CDR3 protein is CASRPQGANTEAFF. The CDR3 coding sequence is TGTGCCAGCAGACCACAGGGGGCAAACACTGAAGCTTTCTTT.

This clone has a handful of counts. The rearrangement uses TRBV9 and TRBJ2-3; TRBD1 agrees at 10 bases. Germline CDR1 and CDR2: SGDLS and YYNGEE. V trimming: 4 bases; J trimming: 4 bases; junction bases outside the gene matches: 12. This CDR3 contains 17 residues. CDR3 sequence: CASSRTGTGAMADTQYF. For the CDR3, the DNA is TGTGCCAGCAGCCGAACAGGGACAGGGGCGATGGCAGATACGCAGTATTTT.

The V call is TRBV18, the J call TRBJ2-6, with D possibly TRBD1 on 5 matching bases. V shed 4 bases and J shed 2 bases, with 9 bases lying between them. Per the germline V gene, CDR1 is KGHSH and CDR2 is LQKENI. CDR3 length: 15 amino acids. The chain's CDR3 is CASSRQGAGANVLTF. CDR3 in DNA: TGTGCCAGCTCACGTCAGGGTGCTGGGGCCAACGTCCTGACTTTC. Looking up the rest from reference TRBV18 and TRBJ2-6 gives the full variable domain: NAGVMQNPRHLVRRRGQEARLRCSPMKGHSHVYWYRQLPEEGLKFMVYLQKENIIDESGMPKERFSAEFPKEGPSILRIQQVVRGDSAAYFCASSRQGAGANVLTFGAGSRLTVL.

J is TRBJ1-1 and V is TRBV7-9; D uncertain. The CDR3 spans 13 residues. Looked up from germline, CDR1 is SEHNR and CDR2 is FQNEAQ (reference sequence). With 4 bases removed from V and 11 bases from J, the gap between germline ends came to 17 bases. As DNA, the CDR3 is TGTGCCAGCAGCTCCATTGGTTCGGAGGATGCTTTCTTT. Amino acid sequence: CASSSIGSEDAFF.

The chain has TRBV5-1 and TRBJ2-3; 12 nucleotides line up with TRBD2. With 0 bases clipped from V and 7 bases from J, the junction kept 15 bases outside the gene matches. The germline V gene has CDR1 SGHRS and CDR2 YFSETQ. This CDR3 comprises 19 residues. CDR3 loop: CASSLGGLAGHGGLNTQYF. CDR3 in DNA: TGCGCCAGCAGCTTGGGGGGACTAGCGGGCCACGGCGGGTTGAATACGCAGTATTTT.

The chain employs TRBV3-1 (or the pseudogene TRBV3-2) and TRBJ2-6; D is unresolved. CDR3 length equals 16 residues. Germline-derived CDR1 and CDR2 are LGHDT and YNNKEL (reference sequence). V was pared by 4 bases and J by 0 bases, with 10 bases between. CDR3 loop: CASSLLSGSGANVLTF. DNA for the CDR3: TGTGCCAGCAGCCTCTTGTCAGGCTCTGGGGCCAACGTCCTGACTTTC.

The chain has TRBV13 and TRBJ2-2; 10 nucleotides agree with TRBD2. The V gene end was trimmed by 7 bases and the J gene end by 7 bases; junction bases not matched to a gene: 15. The germline CDR1 and CDR2 sequences are PRHDT and FYEKMQ (reference sequence). This CDR3 spans 17 amino acids. The CDR3 here is CASTPPNPGLAIGELFF. DNA for the CDR3: TGTGCCAGCACCCCCCCCAATCCGGGACTAGCGATCGGGGAGCTGTTTTTT.

This clone has just one count. This chain joins TRBV7-4 and TRBJ2-7; 10 nucleotides agree with TRBD2. There are 16 residues in the CDR3. Germline V gene sequence: CDR1 SGHVT, CDR2 SQSDAQ. Germline trimming cut 0 bases from V and 1 base from J; bases unmatched to any gene: 3. CDR3 loop: CASSLASGGPSYEQYF. The CDR3 nucleotides read TGTGCCAGCAGCTTAGCTAGCGGGGGGCCTTCCTACGAGCAGTACTTC.

This clone is a singleton in its sample. The V and J genes are TRBV19 and TRBJ2-3; 9 nucleotides match TRBD2. Germline loops: CDR1 LNHDA, CDR2 SQIVND (reference sequence). This CDR3 comprises 16 residues. V was clipped by 3 bases and J by 0 bases; unmatched bases: 4. CDR3 in amino acids: CASSMTSGGSTDTQYF. Written as DNA, the CDR3 is TGTGCCAGTAGTATGACCAGCGGGGGGAGCACAGATACGCAGTATTTT. The full variable domain, rest sourced from reference TRBV19 and TRBJ2-3, is DGGITQSPKYLFRKEGQNVTLSCEQNLNHDAMYWYRQDPGQGLRLIYYSQIVNDFQKGDIAEGYSVSREKKESFPLTVTSAQKNPTAFYLCASSMTSGGSTDTQYFGPGTRLTVL.

J is TRBJ2-3 and V is TRBV6-4; D unclear. The CDR3 is 15 amino acids. V was pared by 0 bases and J by 2 bases, with 9 bases between. Per the germline V gene, CDR1 is MRHNA and CDR2 is SNTAGT. CDR3 sequence (DNA): TGTGCCAGCAGTGACTCGAGCCTAGACACAGATACGCAGTATTTT. Its protein product is CASSDSSLDTDTQYF.